The 8 T cell receptor beta chains in this list originate from one sample, sequenced in a study of blood T cell repertoires in COVID-19. Profiling relied on immunoSEQ multiplex PCR, and the TCRdb table lists in-frame clones only, not all of them. Here the sample spans some 210,000 clones, 92% being singletons. The specimen sequenced was peripheral blood. These receptors were taken from a man in his sixties with COVID-19, enrolled during active disease.

This clone was seen once. This sequence joins TRBV7-2 and TRBJ2-3, with a weak D call TRBD2 (6 bases). V was shortened by 5 bases and J by 0 bases, with 12 bases between the two germline ends. Germline V gene sequence: CDR1 SGHTA, CDR2 FQGNSA. The CDR3 loop spans 15 amino acids. The CDR3 reads CASSRSRESTDTQYF. The DNA of the CDR3 is TGTGCCAGCAGCCGTAGCCGGGAGAGCACAGATACGCAGTATTTT.

The V call is TRBV18, the J call TRBJ2-7; 9 bases agree with TRBD1. Trimming took 2 bases from V and 4 from J; bases not matched to a gene: 9. CDR3 length: 16 amino acids. The germline CDR1 and CDR2 sequences are KGHSH and LQKENI. CDR3 in DNA: TGTGCCAGCTCACCAAACCGGGACAGGGCAACTTACGAGCAGTACTTC. It yields the protein CASSPNRDRATYEQYF.

CDR3 sequence (DNA): TGCGCCAGCAGCTCGGGACAGGGCGCCTCTGGAAACACCATATATTTT. Protein sequence: CASSSGQGASGNTIYF. V usage is TRBV5-1 and J usage is TRBJ1-3; TRBD1 agrees at 9 bases. The CDR3 consists of 16 residues. The germline CDR1 and CDR2 sequences are SGHRS and YFSETQ. J lost 0 bases, V lost 3 bases, and 4 bases had no gene match.

DNA for the CDR3: TGTGCCACCAGCAGACAGCGGGGAGCCTATGGCTACACCTTC. Amino acids: CATSRQRGAYGYTF. The rearrangement links TRBV15 to TRBJ1-2; D call uncertain. Looked up from germline, CDR1 is LNHNV and CDR2 is YYDKDF (reference sequence). This CDR3 comprises 14 residues. The V end lost 2 bases, the J end lost 4 bases, and 11 bases lay between the germline ends.

V gene TRBV4-1 combines with J gene TRBJ1-2, with 8 bases fitting TRBD1. Germline CDR1 is MGHRA and CDR2 is YSYEKL. The CDR3 runs 14 residues. V lost 2 bases to trimming and J lost 4 bases; unmatched junction nucleotides: 3. CDR3 amino acids: CASSQIDRGYGYTF. The CDR3 nucleotides are TGCGCCAGCAGCCAAATAGACAGGGGCTATGGCTACACCTTC.

The V and J genes are TRBV2 and TRBJ1-1, with 10 bases lining up with TRBD1. With V trimmed by 7 bases and J by 5 bases, 7 bases remained unmatched. Germline CDR1 reads SNHLY; CDR2 reads FYNNEI. The CDR3 has 14 residues. CDR3 residues: CASNPGTGETEAFF. The CDR3 bases are TGTGCCAGCAACCCCGGGACAGGGGAGACTGAAGCTTTCTTT. The whole variable domain, filled in from reference TRBV2 and TRBJ1-1, reads EPEVTQTPSHQVTQMGQEVILRCVPISNHLYFYWYRQILGQKVEFLVSFYNNEISEKSEIFDDQFSVERPDGSNFTLKIRSTKLEDSAMYFCASNPGTGETEAFFGQGTRLTVV.

The V call is TRBV2, the J call TRBJ1-1; TRBD1 is a possible D gene (6 bases). This CDR3 region has 15 residues. Per germline, CDR1 SNHLY and CDR2 FYNNEI. Trimming took 5 bases from V and 8 from J, leaving 21 bases between them. CDR3 loop: CASSPNTGSGTEAFF. CDR3 coding DNA: TGTGCCAGCAGTCCTAACACTGGATCCGGGACAGAAGCTTTCTTT.

V gene TRBV11-3 combines with J gene TRBJ2-3; 11 bases are a match to TRBD2. V lost 10 bases to trimming and J lost 2 bases; unmatched junction nucleotides: 14. Germline V gene data show CDR1 as SGHNT and CDR2 as YENEEA. The CDR3 has 17 residues. The DNA for the CDR3 is TGTGCCATCCAGGCACCCCTAGCGGGGGGCAACACAGATACGCAGTATTTT. Its protein is CAIQAPLAGGNTDTQYF.